The entry below describes one TCR beta chain. This record comes from a study of OX40 agonist ivuxolimab in advanced cancers. Assay used: immunoSEQ multiplex PCR; TCRdb lists only in-frame clones, some missing. The table has 65,000 to 100,000 clones, more than 85% seen once. The CDR3 totals 13 residues. Trimming cost V 5 bases and J 7 bases, with 11 bases left between them. Looked up from germline, CDR1 is SGHTA and CDR2 is FQGTGA. The TCR comes from an adult with an advanced solid tumor such as melanoma, head and neck, liver or kidney cancer. This chain joins TRBV7-3 and TRBJ2-2, with D uncertain. The starting material was CD4+ or CD8+ T cells sorted from blood, obtained in a trial of the OX40 agonist ivuxolimab. CDR3: CASSVGYYGELFF. DNA for the CDR3: TGTGCCAGCAGCGTTGGGTATTACGGGGAGCTGTTTTTT.